The present T cell receptor beta chain was sequenced within a study of blood T cell repertoires in COVID-19. On the study more broadly: Spain, Italy and the United States supplied samples that represented acute and convalescent COVID-19. T cells, B-cell-depleted T cells, or PBMCs supplied cDNA or gDNA.

A single count supports this clone. Germline trimming cut 3 bases from V and 4 bases from J; bases unmatched to any gene: 7. Germline values: CDR1 SNHLY, CDR2 FYNNEI. This CDR3 comprises 15 residues. In the original analysis: Researchers report that nucleated cell counts were estimated from reference gene primer amplification. The data were produced by immunoSEQ multiplex PCR, yet TCRdb's version contains in-frame clones alone and is incomplete. V and J calls and clone size are those listed in that table; D and trimming were worked out from the DNA. The repertoire has about 180,000 clones, around 80% of them found once; the top ten carry roughly 7%.

This clonotype was obtained from a human donor in a cohort sampled during active COVID-19. The V call is TRBV2, the J call TRBJ1-2, with 8 positions matching TRBD1. Sequenced: peripheral blood. CDR3 region: CASSDPRQGSYGYTF. CDR3 DNA: TGTGCCAGCAGTGATCCCCGACAGGGGAGCTATGGCTACACCTTC.